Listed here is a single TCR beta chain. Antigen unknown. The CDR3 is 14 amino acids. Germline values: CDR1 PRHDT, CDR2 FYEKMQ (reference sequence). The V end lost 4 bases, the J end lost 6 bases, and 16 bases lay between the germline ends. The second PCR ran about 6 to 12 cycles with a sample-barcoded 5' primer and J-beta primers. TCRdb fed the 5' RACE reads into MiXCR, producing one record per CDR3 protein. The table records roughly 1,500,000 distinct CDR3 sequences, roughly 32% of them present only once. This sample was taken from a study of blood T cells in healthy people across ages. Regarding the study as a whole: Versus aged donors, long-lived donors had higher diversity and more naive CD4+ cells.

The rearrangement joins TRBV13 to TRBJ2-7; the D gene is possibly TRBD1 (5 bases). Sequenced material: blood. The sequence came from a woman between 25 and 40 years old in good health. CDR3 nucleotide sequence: TGTGCCAGCAGCTCGTCAAACCAGGGCACCGAGCAGTACTTC. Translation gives CASSSSNQGTEQYF.